Following are 8 T cell receptor beta chains from one sample sequenced in a study of patients and donors after allogeneic stem cell transplantation. MiXCR was run by TCRdb on the RT-PCR reads, yielding one entry per CDR3 protein. The sample shows roughly 180,000 distinct CDR3 sequences, less than 45% of them seen only once. The sample was blood, either unsorted or a sorted T cell fraction (not recorded which). Every receptor here comes from a human donor who was either an allogeneic HSCT recipient or a stem cell or donor lymphocyte infusion donor (not recorded which). It is not recorded whose cells these are; they may come from a transplant donor.

The chain couples TRBV18 to TRBJ1-1, with D unresolved. Germline CDR1 is KGHSH and CDR2 is LQKENI. V lost 3 bases and J 4 bases, leaving 15 bases between the germline ends. The CDR3 loop spans 15 amino acids. The CDR3 nucleotides read TGTGCCAGCTCACCGCTGGACTCCTCCGGCACTGAAGCTTTCTTT. The encoded protein is CASSPLDSSGTEAFF.

The sample holds a few counts of this clonotype. The J gene is TRBJ1-4, the V gene TRBV6-6, with unresolved D. Germline loops: CDR1 MNHNY, CDR2 SVGAGI (reference sequence). Trimming removed 0 bases at V and 7 bases at J, with 3 bases between. The CDR3 has 12 residues. The CDR3 nucleotides read TGTGCCAGCAGTTACTCTCTTGAAAAACTGTTTTTT. Amino acids: CASSYSLEKLFF.

CDR3 sequence reads: CASSLESGGADTQYF. CDR3 bases: TGCGCCAGCAGCTTGGAATCGGGCGGGGCAGATACGCAGTATTTT. V is TRBV5-1 and J is TRBJ2-3, with D possibly matching TRBD2 (6 bases). The CDR3 is 15 residues long. Germline CDR1 and CDR2: SGHRS and YFSETQ. Trimming took 0 bases from V and 4 from J, leaving 12 bases between them.

This clonotype showed up just a few times. The V and J genes are TRBV29-1 and TRBJ1-2; no clear D. Per the germline V gene, CDR1 is SQVTM and CDR2 is ANQGSEA. The V gene lost 2 bases and the J gene lost 4 bases, with 8 bases spanning the gap. The length of the CDR3 is 12 residues. CDR3 DNA sequence: TGCAGCGTTGAACGAGATGCCTATGGCTACACCTTC. This encodes CSVERDAYGYTF.

This chain connects TRBV11-1 to TRBJ2-1; D not certain. The germline V gene has CDR1 SGHAT and CDR2 FQDESV (reference sequence). The V gene lost 4 bases and the J gene lost 3 bases, with 13 bases spanning the gap. The CDR3 sequence is 15 residues long. The DNA for the CDR3 is TGTGCCAGCAGCTCGATCAGGACGGACTACAATGAGCAGTTCTTC. This gives the protein CASSSIRTDYNEQFF. Supplemented by reference TRBV11-1 and TRBJ2-1, the full variable domain reads EAEVAQSPRYKITEKSQAVAFWCDPISGHATLYWYRQILGQGPELLVQFQDESVVDDSQLPKDRFSAERLKGVDSTLKIQPAELGDSAMYLCASSSIRTDYNEQFFGPGTRLTVL.

J is TRBJ1-5 and V is TRBV29-1; no definite D call. Germline CDR1 is SQVTM and CDR2 is ANQGSEA. The length of the CDR3 is 14 residues. V was shortened by 4 bases and J by 2 bases, with 12 bases between the two germline ends. As DNA, the CDR3 is TGCAGCGTTGTTTGGGCGGGCGGCAATCAGCCCCAGCATTTT. It codes for CSVVWAGGNQPQHF.

The chain's CDR3 is CASSLVVRNIQYF. The CDR3 DNA follows: TGTGCCAGCAGCTTAGTGGTCAGAAACATTCAGTACTTC. The V and J genes are TRBV11-2 and TRBJ2-4; D not certain. There are 13 residues in the CDR3. Germline V gives CDR1 SGHAT, CDR2 FQNNGV. Trimming stripped 1 base from V and 6 bases from J, with 7 bases between.

The chain is built from TRBV11-3 and TRBJ2-1; the match to TRBD1 covers 9 bases. The CDR3 spans 14 residues. The V gene end was trimmed by 6 bases and the J gene end by 9 bases; junction bases not matched to a gene: 9. Per germline, CDR1 SGHNT and CDR2 YENEEA. The CDR3 loop reads CASSSGTGNLEQFF. Written as DNA, the CDR3 is TGTGCCAGCAGTTCAGGGACAGGGAATCTTGAGCAGTTCTTC.